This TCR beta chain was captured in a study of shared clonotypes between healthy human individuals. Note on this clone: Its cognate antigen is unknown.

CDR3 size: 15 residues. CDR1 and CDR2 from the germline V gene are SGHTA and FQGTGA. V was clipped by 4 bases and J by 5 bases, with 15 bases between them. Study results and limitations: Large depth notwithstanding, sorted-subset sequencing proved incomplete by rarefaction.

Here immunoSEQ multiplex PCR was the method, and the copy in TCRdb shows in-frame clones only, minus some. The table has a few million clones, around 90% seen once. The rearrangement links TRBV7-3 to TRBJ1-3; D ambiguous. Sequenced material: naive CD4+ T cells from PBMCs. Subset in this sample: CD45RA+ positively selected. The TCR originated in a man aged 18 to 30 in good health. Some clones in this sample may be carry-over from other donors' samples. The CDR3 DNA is TGTGCCAGCAGCTCCAAGACGGTTCGGAGAAACACCATATATTTT. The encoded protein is CASSSKTVRRNTIYF.